This T cell receptor (beta chain) comes out of a study of cytomegalovirus exposure and HLA in healthy donors. The study's findings and limits: Association of about 17,000 TCR beta sequences with HLA alleles was found at 0.05 false discovery rate in a later analysis. In all likelihood, a cluster of highly shared sequence variants was a sequencing artifact. As a later analysis showed, several of the most significant clusters appeared to be linked to common viral pathogens.

Trimming took 5 bases from V and 1 from J; bases not matched to a gene: 1. Germline CDR1 is ENHRY and CDR2 is SYGVKD. This CDR3 region has 14 residues. As for this clone: The antigen is undetermined.

Use of 60 Vbeta and 13 Jbeta primers characterized the PCR. Generated by immunoSEQ multiplex PCR, the TCRdb table keeps only in-frame clones and is missing some. Here the sample spans 150,000 to 200,000 clones, around 78% being singletons. The TCR originated in a woman aged 25 to 39 in good health and CMV-seropositive. Sequences were obtained from PBMCs. This rearrangement joins TRBV10-3 to TRBJ1-1, with TRBD1 matching 10 bases. DNA of the CDR3: TGTGCCATCAGTAGGACAGGGGGGAACACTGAAGCTTTCTTT. It translates to CAISRTGGNTEAFF.